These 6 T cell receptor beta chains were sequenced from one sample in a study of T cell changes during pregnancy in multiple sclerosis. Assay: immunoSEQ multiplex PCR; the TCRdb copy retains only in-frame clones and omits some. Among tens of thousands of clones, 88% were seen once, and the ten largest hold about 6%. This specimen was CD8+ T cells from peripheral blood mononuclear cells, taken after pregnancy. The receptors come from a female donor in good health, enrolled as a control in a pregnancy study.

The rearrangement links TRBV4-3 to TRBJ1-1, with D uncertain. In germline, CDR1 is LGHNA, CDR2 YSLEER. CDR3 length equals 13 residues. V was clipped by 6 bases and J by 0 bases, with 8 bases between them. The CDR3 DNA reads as TGCGCCAGCAGTACGGTACTGAACACTGAAGCTTTCTTT. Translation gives CASSTVLNTEAFF.

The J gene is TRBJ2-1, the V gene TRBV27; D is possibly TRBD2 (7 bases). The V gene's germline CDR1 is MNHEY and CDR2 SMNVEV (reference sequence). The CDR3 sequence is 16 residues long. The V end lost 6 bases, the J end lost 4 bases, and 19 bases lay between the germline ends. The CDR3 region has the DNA TGTGCCAGCAGGACCCAGGGGAGGGCAAATTACAATGAGCAGTTCTTC. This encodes CASRTQGRANYNEQFF.

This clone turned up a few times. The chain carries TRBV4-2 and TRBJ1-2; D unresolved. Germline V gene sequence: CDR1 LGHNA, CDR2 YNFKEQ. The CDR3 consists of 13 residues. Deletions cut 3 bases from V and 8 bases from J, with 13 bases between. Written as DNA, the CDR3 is TGTGCCAGCAGCCAGAGGACCGCGGGGGGCTACACCTTC. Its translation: CASSQRTAGGYTF.

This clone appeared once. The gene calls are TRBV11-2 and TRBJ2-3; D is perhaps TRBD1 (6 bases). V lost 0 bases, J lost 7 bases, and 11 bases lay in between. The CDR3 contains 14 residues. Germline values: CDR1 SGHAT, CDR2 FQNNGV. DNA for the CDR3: TGTGCCAGCAGCTTAGATAAGGGGACATATACGCAGTATTTT. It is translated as CASSLDKGTYTQYF.

The CDR3 reads CATSRDYGELFF. CDR3 DNA: TGTGCCACCAGCAGAGATTACGGGGAGCTGTTTTTT. The rearrangement joins TRBV15 to TRBJ2-2; D gene uncertain. In germline, CDR1 is LNHNV, CDR2 YYDKDF (reference sequence). With 0 bases removed from V and 7 bases from J, the gap between germline ends came to 3 bases. The CDR3 is 12 residues long.

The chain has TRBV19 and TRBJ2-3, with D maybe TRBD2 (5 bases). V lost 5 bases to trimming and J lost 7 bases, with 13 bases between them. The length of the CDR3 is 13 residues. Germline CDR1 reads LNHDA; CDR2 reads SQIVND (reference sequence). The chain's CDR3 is CASSFLPGNTQYF. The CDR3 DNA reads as TGTGCCAGTAGTTTTCTTCCGGGAAATACGCAGTATTTT.